This is a list of T cell receptor beta chains from one sample in a study of blood T cell repertoires in COVID-19. Only in-frame clones appear in the TCRdb table, and some are missing; sequencing was by immunoSEQ multiplex PCR. The sample shows about 310,000 clones, 87% of them seen only once. Sequenced material: peripheral blood. The receptors shown here come from a man aged 50 to 60 with active or convalescent COVID-19. Both conserved end residues are part of each CDR3. The D gene is left open where the match is weak. Clone size is not always given. Where it is, it says once, few, many or a class for expanded clones.

abundance: -
j_gene: TRBJ2-5
d_gene: TRBD2
v_gene: TRBV7-7
CDR3aa: CASSPGGAGGETQYF
CDR3nt: TGTGCTAGCAGCCCCGGAGGAGCGGGGGGAGAGACCCAGTACTTC

abundance: -
j_gene: TRBJ2-2
d_gene: -
v_gene: TRBV12-1
CDR3aa: CASSFEVAGGPETGELFF
CDR3nt: TGTGCCAGCAGCTTTGAGGTAGCGGGGGGGCCGGAAACCGGGGAGCTGTTTTTT

abundance: -
j_gene: TRBJ1-1
d_gene: -
v_gene: TRBV7-3
CDR3aa: CASSLQADTEAFF
CDR3nt: TGTGCCAGCAGCCTCCAGGCAGACACTGAAGCTTTCTTT

abundance: -
j_gene: TRBJ1-1
d_gene: TRBD1
v_gene: TRBV5-1
CDR3aa: CASSFSGTADTEAFF
CDR3nt: TGCGCCAGCAGCTTCTCCGGGACAGCGGATACTGAAGCTTTCTTT

abundance: few
j_gene: TRBJ2-7
d_gene: TRBD1
v_gene: TRBV5-6
CDR3aa: CASSLGQGPYEQYF
CDR3nt: TGTGCCAGCAGCCTAGGACAGGGACCCTACGAGCAGTACTTC

abundance: -
j_gene: TRBJ2-7
d_gene: TRBD2
v_gene: TRBV5-4
CDR3aa: CASSTGTSYEQYF
CDR3nt: TGTGCCAGCAGCACCGGGACTAGCTACGAGCAGTACTTC

abundance: -
j_gene: TRBJ2-1
d_gene: TRBD2
v_gene: TRBV28
CDR3aa: CASSDLAGVGVREQFF
CDR3nt: TGTGCCAGCAGTGATCTAGCGGGAGTAGGGGTCCGTGAGCAGTTCTTC

abundance: -
j_gene: TRBJ1-6
d_gene: -
v_gene: TRBV6-1
CDR3aa: CASSDLRGSYNSPLHF
CDR3nt: TGTGCCAGCAGTGACCTCCGGGGATCCTATAATTCACCCCTCCACTTT

abundance: -
j_gene: TRBJ2-7
d_gene: TRBD2
v_gene: TRBV28
CDR3aa: CASRGAAGTEYEQYF
CDR3nt: TGTGCCAGCAGAGGGGCAGCGGGGACCGAATACGAGCAGTACTTC

abundance: -
j_gene: TRBJ1-5
d_gene: -
v_gene: TRBV4-3
CDR3aa: CASSRTESNQPQHF
CDR3nt: TGCGCCAGCAGTCGGACAGAGAGCAATCAGCCCCAGCATTTT

abundance: once
j_gene: TRBJ1-6
d_gene: -
v_gene: TRBV3-1/TRBV3-2
CDR3aa: CASSGLGAENSPLHF
CDR3nt: TGTGCCAGCAGTGGGTTGGGGGCGGAAAATTCACCCCTCCACTTT

abundance: -
j_gene: TRBJ2-3
d_gene: TRBD2
v_gene: TRBV28
CDR3aa: CASRKAGGPTDTQYF
CDR3nt: TGTGCCAGCAGGAAAGCGGGGGGGCCCACAGATACGCAGTATTTT

abundance: -
j_gene: TRBJ2-1
d_gene: TRBD2
v_gene: TRBV9
CDR3aa: CASSVGSGGYNEQFF
CDR3nt: TGTGCCAGCAGCGTTGGTAGCGGGGGCTACAATGAGCAGTTCTTC

abundance: few
j_gene: TRBJ1-2
d_gene: TRBD1
v_gene: TRBV2
CDR3aa: CASSDGTAYGYTF
CDR3nt: TGTGCCAGCAGTGACGGGACAGCCTATGGCTACACCTTC

abundance: -
j_gene: TRBJ1-2
d_gene: -
v_gene: TRBV28
CDR3aa: CASSLIGGHPYGYTF
CDR3nt: TGTGCCAGCAGTCTTATAGGCGGGCATCCATATGGCTACACCTTC

abundance: -
j_gene: TRBJ2-6
d_gene: -
v_gene: TRBV28
CDR3aa: CASSLSANVLTF
CDR3nt: TGTGCCAGCAGTTTATCTGCCAACGTCCTGACTTTC

abundance: -
j_gene: TRBJ1-5
d_gene: -
v_gene: TRBV2
CDR3aa: CASSENFSNQPQHF
CDR3nt: TGTGCCAGCAGTGAGAACTTTAGCAATCAGCCCCAGCATTTT

abundance: -
j_gene: TRBJ1-1
d_gene: -
v_gene: TRBV6-5
CDR3aa: CASSWGADTEAFF
CDR3nt: TGTGCCAGCAGTTGGGGAGCCGACACTGAAGCTTTCTTT

abundance: once
j_gene: TRBJ1-3
d_gene: -
v_gene: TRBV2
CDR3aa: CASSEMSLALNTIYF
CDR3nt: TGTGCCAGCAGTGAAATGTCCCTCGCGCTAAACACCATATATTTT

abundance: -
j_gene: TRBJ2-1
d_gene: TRBD1
v_gene: TRBV5-1
CDR3aa: CASRTGNWHEQFF
CDR3nt: TGCGCCAGCAGGACAGGGAACTGGCATGAGCAGTTCTTC

abundance: -
j_gene: TRBJ1-5
d_gene: -
v_gene: TRBV5-4
CDR3aa: CASSLPGQPQHF
CDR3nt: TGTGCCAGCAGCTTGCCGGGTCAGCCCCAGCATTTT

abundance: -
j_gene: TRBJ2-3
d_gene: TRBD2
v_gene: TRBV29-1
CDR3aa: CSVSRGSGGSTDTQYF
CDR3nt: TGCAGCGTCTCAAGGGGGAGCGGGGGAAGCACAGATACGCAGTATTTT

abundance: once
j_gene: TRBJ1-1
d_gene: TRBD1
v_gene: TRBV5-1
CDR3aa: CASSAGQGLPEAFF
CDR3nt: TGCGCCAGCAGCGCGGGACAGGGTCTACCTGAAGCTTTCTTT

abundance: -
j_gene: TRBJ1-6
d_gene: -
v_gene: TRBV5-4
CDR3aa: CASSSTGNYNSPLHF
CDR3nt: TGTGCCAGCAGCTCCACAGGGAACTATAATTCACCCCTCCACTTT

abundance: once
j_gene: TRBJ1-1
d_gene: -
v_gene: TRBV7-3
CDR3aa: CASSLTGQGATEAFF
CDR3nt: TGTGCCAGCAGCTTAACGGGCCAGGGCGCGACTGAAGCTTTCTTT

abundance: -
j_gene: TRBJ1-2
d_gene: -
v_gene: TRBV6-2/TRBV6-3
CDR3aa: CASSRTSGYGYTF
CDR3nt: TGTGCCAGCAGTCGAACCTCGGGCTATGGCTACACCTTC

abundance: -
j_gene: TRBJ1-5
d_gene: TRBD1
v_gene: TRBV10-3
CDR3aa: CAISGDRDNQPQHF
CDR3nt: TGTGCCATCAGCGGGGACAGAGACAATCAGCCCCAGCATTTT

abundance: -
j_gene: TRBJ2-1
d_gene: TRBD2
v_gene: TRBV10-3
CDR3aa: CAISQGLVYNEQFF
CDR3nt: TGTGCCATCAGCCAGGGACTAGTGTACAATGAGCAGTTCTTC

abundance: -
j_gene: TRBJ2-1
d_gene: -
v_gene: TRBV11-2
CDR3aa: CASSLDEGGGEQFF
CDR3nt: TGTGCCAGCAGCTTAGATGAGGGGGGGGGCGAGCAGTTCTTC

abundance: -
j_gene: TRBJ1-5
d_gene: -
v_gene: TRBV6-1
CDR3aa: CASSDRAAGGNQPQHF
CDR3nt: TGTGCCAGCAGTGACAGGGCGGCGGGAGGCAATCAGCCCCAGCATTTT

abundance: -
j_gene: TRBJ2-1
d_gene: TRBD2
v_gene: TRBV14
CDR3aa: CASSQDAGAGNNEQFF
CDR3nt: TGTGCCAGCAGCCAAGATGCGGGAGCCGGGAACAATGAGCAGTTCTTC

abundance: -
j_gene: TRBJ1-1
d_gene: -
v_gene: TRBV6-6
CDR3aa: CASTSPGKNTEAFF
CDR3nt: TGTGCCAGCACCTCCCCAGGGAAAAACACTGAAGCTTTCTTT

abundance: -
j_gene: TRBJ1-2
d_gene: TRBD1
v_gene: TRBV5-1
CDR3aa: CASSWGTGGANGYTF
CDR3nt: TGCGCCAGCAGCTGGGGGACAGGGGGCGCGAATGGCTACACCTTC

abundance: -
j_gene: TRBJ1-1
d_gene: -
v_gene: TRBV6-2/TRBV6-3
CDR3aa: CASSFTRNTEAFF
CDR3nt: TGTGCCAGCAGTTTCACGAGGAACACTGAAGCTTTCTTT

abundance: -
j_gene: TRBJ2-1
d_gene: TRBD2
v_gene: TRBV10-2
CDR3aa: CASSVAGVYNEQFF
CDR3nt: TGCGCCAGCAGTGTAGCGGGAGTTTACAATGAGCAGTTCTTC

abundance: -
j_gene: TRBJ1-5
d_gene: TRBD1
v_gene: TRBV2
CDR3aa: CASSGTGGNQPQHF
CDR3nt: TGTGCCAGCAGTGGGACAGGGGGAAATCAGCCCCAGCATTTT

abundance: -
j_gene: TRBJ1-6
d_gene: -
v_gene: TRBV15
CDR3aa: CATSRDYERSGSPLHF
CDR3nt: TGTGCCACCAGCAGAGATTATGAACGCTCGGGGTCACCCCTCCACTTT

abundance: -
j_gene: TRBJ1-1
d_gene: -
v_gene: TRBV5-6
CDR3aa: CASSPEVGGGEAFF
CDR3nt: TGTGCCAGCAGCCCTGAGGTAGGCGGAGGGGAAGCTTTCTTT

abundance: -
j_gene: TRBJ2-1
d_gene: TRBD2
v_gene: TRBV6-5
CDR3aa: CASSYLAGSYNEQFF
CDR3nt: TGTGCCAGCAGTTACCTAGCGGGATCCTACAATGAGCAGTTCTTC

abundance: -
j_gene: TRBJ2-1
d_gene: -
v_gene: TRBV7-9
CDR3aa: CASSRGSAGEAYNEQFF
CDR3nt: TGTGCCAGCAGCAGAGGTTCGGCAGGGGAAGCCTACAATGAGCAGTTCTTC

abundance: -
j_gene: TRBJ1-3
d_gene: -
v_gene: TRBV7-9
CDR3aa: CASSQGLLISGNTIYF
CDR3nt: TGTGCCAGCAGCCAGGGACTGTTAATCTCTGGAAACACCATATATTTT

abundance: -
j_gene: TRBJ2-7
d_gene: TRBD2
v_gene: TRBV5-1
CDR3aa: CASSSGTSGFYEQYF
CDR3nt: TGCGCCAGCAGCTCCGGGACTAGCGGCTTTTACGAGCAGTACTTC

abundance: once
j_gene: TRBJ1-3
d_gene: -
v_gene: TRBV19
CDR3aa: CASSTGSSGNTIYF
CDR3nt: TGTGCCAGTAGTACAGGGTCCTCTGGAAACACCATATATTTT

abundance: once
j_gene: TRBJ1-3
d_gene: -
v_gene: TRBV4-2
CDR3aa: CASSPSQGEAGNTIYF
CDR3nt: TGTGCCAGCAGCCCATCACAGGGAGAAGCTGGAAACACCATATATTTT

abundance: -
j_gene: TRBJ2-5
d_gene: TRBD1
v_gene: TRBV7-3
CDR3aa: CASSLGPGGGETQYF
CDR3nt: TGTGCCAGCAGCTTAGGGCCAGGGGGTGGGGAGACCCAGTACTTC

abundance: once
j_gene: TRBJ2-2
d_gene: TRBD2
v_gene: TRBV7-6
CDR3aa: CASSLGGGTSGSTGELFF
CDR3nt: TGTGCCAGCAGCTTAGGAGGGGGGACTAGCGGGAGCACCGGGGAGCTGTTTTTT

abundance: -
j_gene: TRBJ1-4
d_gene: TRBD1
v_gene: TRBV28
CDR3aa: CASSSAGQGDEKLFF
CDR3nt: TGTGCCAGCAGTTCCGCGGGACAGGGCGATGAAAAACTGTTTTTT

abundance: -
j_gene: TRBJ1-1
d_gene: -
v_gene: TRBV6-6
CDR3aa: CASSYSTSTEAFF
CDR3nt: TGTGCCAGCAGTTACTCGACTAGCACTGAAGCTTTCTTT

abundance: -
j_gene: TRBJ2-7
d_gene: -
v_gene: TRBV2
CDR3aa: CASSEGGAGSYEQYF
CDR3nt: TGTGCCAGCAGTGAAGGGGGTGCGGGATCCTACGAGCAGTACTTC

abundance: -
j_gene: TRBJ1-5
d_gene: TRBD1
v_gene: TRBV7-9
CDR3aa: CASSPLRGPIPSSNQPQHF
CDR3nt: TGTGCCAGCAGCCCTCTCAGGGGGCCTATACCGTCTAGCAATCAGCCCCAGCATTTT

abundance: -
j_gene: TRBJ1-1
d_gene: -
v_gene: TRBV28
CDR3aa: CASSREGWNTEAFF
CDR3nt: TGTGCCAGCAGTCGGGAGGGGTGGAACACTGAAGCTTTCTTT

abundance: -
j_gene: TRBJ2-1
d_gene: TRBD1
v_gene: TRBV6-1
CDR3aa: CASSVVSSVGGGVDNEQFF
CDR3nt: TGTGCCAGCAGTGTGGTATCGTCGGTAGGGGGCGGTGTGGACAATGAGCAGTTCTTC

abundance: -
j_gene: TRBJ1-4
d_gene: -
v_gene: TRBV2
CDR3aa: CASSRQVGNEKLFF
CDR3nt: TGTGCCAGCAGTCGACAGGTGGGAAATGAAAAACTGTTTTTT

abundance: -
j_gene: TRBJ2-7
d_gene: -
v_gene: TRBV24-1
CDR3aa: CATSDPFYEQYF
CDR3nt: TGTGCCACCAGTGATCCTTTTTACGAGCAGTACTTC

abundance: -
j_gene: TRBJ1-5
d_gene: TRBD1
v_gene: TRBV11-2
CDR3aa: CAAATPDGQGEGSNQPQHF
CDR3nt: TGTGCCGCCGCAACACCAGACGGGCAGGGGGAAGGTAGCAATCAGCCCCAGCATTTT